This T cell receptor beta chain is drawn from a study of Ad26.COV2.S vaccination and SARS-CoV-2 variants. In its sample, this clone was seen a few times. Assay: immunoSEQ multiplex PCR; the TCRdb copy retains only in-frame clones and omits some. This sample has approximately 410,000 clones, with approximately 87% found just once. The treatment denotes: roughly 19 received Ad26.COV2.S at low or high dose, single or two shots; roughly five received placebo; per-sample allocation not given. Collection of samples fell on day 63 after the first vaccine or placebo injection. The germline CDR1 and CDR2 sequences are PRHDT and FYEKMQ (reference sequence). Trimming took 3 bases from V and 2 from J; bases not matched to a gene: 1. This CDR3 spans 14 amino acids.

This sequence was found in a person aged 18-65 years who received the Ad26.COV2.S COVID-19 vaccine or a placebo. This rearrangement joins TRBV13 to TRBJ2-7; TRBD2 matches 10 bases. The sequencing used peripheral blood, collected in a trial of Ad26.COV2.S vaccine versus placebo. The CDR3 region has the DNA TGTGCCAGCAGCTTTAGCGGGGGGACCTACGAGCAGTACTTC. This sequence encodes CASSFSGGTYEQYF.